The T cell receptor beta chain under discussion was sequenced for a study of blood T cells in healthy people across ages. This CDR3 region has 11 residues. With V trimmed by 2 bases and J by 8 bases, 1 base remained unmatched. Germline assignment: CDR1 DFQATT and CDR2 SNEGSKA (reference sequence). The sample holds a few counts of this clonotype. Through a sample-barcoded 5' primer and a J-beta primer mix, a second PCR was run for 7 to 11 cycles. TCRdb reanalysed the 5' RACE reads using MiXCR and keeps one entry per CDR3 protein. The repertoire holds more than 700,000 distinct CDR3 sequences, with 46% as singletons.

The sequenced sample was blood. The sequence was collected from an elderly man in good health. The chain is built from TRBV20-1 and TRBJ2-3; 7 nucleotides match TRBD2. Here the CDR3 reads CSARRLATQYF. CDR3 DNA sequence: TGCAGTGCTAGAAGACTAGCTACGCAGTATTTT.